These 2 T cell receptor beta chains were all obtained from the same sample, sequenced in a study of cytomegalovirus exposure and HLA in healthy donors. Primers: 60 Vbeta forward and 13 Jbeta reverse. Profiling relied on immunoSEQ multiplex PCR, and the TCRdb table lists in-frame clones only, not all of them. The table has 110,000 to 150,000 clones, around 78% seen once; the top ten hold roughly 2.8%. The source material was PBMCs. These receptors were taken from a male donor in good health and CMV-seronegative.

CDR3 in DNA: TGTGCCAGCAGTCGGGACAGGGGGCGCAGGACTGAAGCTTTCTTT. It translates to CASSRDRGRRTEAFF. The chain is built from TRBV2 and TRBJ1-1, with 12 bases lining up with TRBD1. The trim removed 5 bases at V and 5 bases at J, leaving 6 bases unmatched. CDR3 length: 15 residues. The germline V gene encodes CDR1 SNHLY and CDR2 FYNNEI.

The chain carries TRBV27 and TRBJ1-5, with 9 bases identical to TRBD1. V gave up 6 bases and J gave up 1 base; unmatched junction bases: 16. Germline lookup yields CDR1 MNHEY and CDR2 SMNVEV (reference sequence). This CDR3 is 19 amino acids long. The CDR3 spells CASRRKGNTGGASNQPQHF. In DNA form, the CDR3 reads TGTGCCAGCAGGCGAAAGGGGAATACAGGGGGCGCGAGCAATCAGCCCCAGCATTTT.